This entry lists 20 T cell receptor beta chains sequenced from one sample in a study of T-cell reconstitution after alpha-beta-depleted transplantation in children. For TCRbeta, the library was prepared with unique molecular identifiers. TCRdb analysed the PCR reads with MiXCR anew, one entry per CDR3 protein. The sample has around 600,000 distinct CDR3 sequences, over 15% seen once; the top ten hold about 1.1%. Sequences were derived from PBMCs from the stem cell graft donor, sampled from the stem cell graft. These receptors all come from a human donor who donated a stem cell graft to a child with acute myeloid leukemia.

The chain joins TRBV20-1 to TRBJ2-7; D is unresolved. The CDR3 loop spans 13 amino acids. Germline CDR1 reads DFQATT; CDR2 reads SNEGSKA (reference sequence). V lost 4 bases and J lost 4, with 14 bases in between. Here the CDR3 reads CSAISPLGYEQYV. CDR3 nucleotides: TGCAGTGCTATATCTCCTTTGGGGTACGAGCAGTACGTC.

This clonotype was seen at least ten times. V usage is TRBV20-1 and J usage is TRBJ2-5; no firm D call. Germline loops: CDR1 DFQATT, CDR2 SNEGSKA (reference sequence). The CDR3 is made up of 11 amino acids. Trimming cost V 6 bases and J 5 bases, with 10 bases left between them. The DNA of the CDR3 is TGCAGTGCCACGGGCCGGGAGACCCAGTACTTC. Amino acid sequence: CSATGRETQYF.

The V call is TRBV7-2, the J call TRBJ2-7; 10 bases match TRBD1. This CDR3 is built from 15 residues. Germline CDR1 is SGHTA and CDR2 is FQGNSA. The ends lost 4 bases at V and 5 bases at J; junction bases unmatched: 8. Written as DNA, the CDR3 is TGTGCCAGCAGCTGGTGGGGGACAGGGGACGACGAGCAGTACTTC. Translated: CASSWWGTGDDEQYF.

Many counts were recorded for this clonotype. The rearrangement uses TRBV20-1 and TRBJ1-1; D is perhaps TRBD1 (5 bases). Germline CDR1 and CDR2: DFQATT and SNEGSKA (reference sequence). The CDR3 has 14 amino acids. V lost 1 base to trimming and J lost 1 base, with 10 bases between them. The CDR3 is CSARVGAGNTEAFF. DNA of the CDR3: TGCAGTGCTAGAGTAGGGGCAGGGAACACTGAAGCTTTCTTT.

This clonotype was seen repeatedly, ten times or more. This rearrangement joins TRBV20-1 to TRBJ1-5; perhaps TRBD1 as D (5 bases). The CDR3 runs 13 residues. From germline, CDR1 is DFQATT and CDR2 SNEGSKA (reference sequence). Trimming removed 5 bases at V and 4 bases at J, with 12 bases between. The CDR3 DNA is TGCAGTGCTCCCCCCCGGGGGAATCAGCCCCAGCATTTT. This gives the protein CSAPPRGNQPQHF.

The V gene is TRBV14, the J gene TRBJ2-5, with D perhaps matching TRBD1 or TRBD2 (5 bases each). Trimming left V 5 bases short and J 5 bases short, with 21 bases between. The CDR3 extends over 16 amino acids. Looked up from germline, CDR1 is SGHDN and CDR2 is FVKESK. DNA of the CDR3: TGTGCCAGCAGCGGACGGACATTGGGAGTGGGGGAGACCCAGTACTTC. The encoded protein is CASSGRTLGVGETQYF.

This clonotype was found many times. The genes are TRBV4-3 and TRBJ2-7; D not resolved. The CDR3 covers 14 residues. From germline, CDR1 is LGHNA and CDR2 YSLEER. V lost 4 bases and J lost 5, with 15 bases in between. The CDR3 loop reads CASSPLVRSDEQYF. Here the CDR3 DNA reads TGCGCCAGCAGCCCCCTCGTGAGGTCGGACGAGCAGTACTTC.

This clonotype occurred many times. The chain recombines TRBV10-3 with TRBJ2-3; D perhaps matches TRBD1 (5 bases). This CDR3 comprises 12 residues. Trimming took off 6 bases at V and 1 base at J, with 5 bases between the two ends. Germline CDR1 ENHRY, CDR2 SYGVKD. Here the CDR3 reads CAIRGGTDTQYF. CDR3 DNA: TGTGCCATCAGAGGGGGCACAGATACGCAGTATTTT.

The CDR3 spells CASSYSVLRKTQYF. CDR3 DNA sequence: TGTGCCAGCAGTTACTCGGTTTTAAGAAAGACCCAGTACTTC. The rearrangement uses TRBV6-5 and TRBJ2-5; D remains ambiguous. This CDR3 is built from 14 residues. Trimming took 0 bases from V and 6 from J, leaving 11 bases between them. The germline V gene encodes CDR1 MNHEY and CDR2 SVGAGI.

This clonotype has ten or more counts. This chain connects TRBV20-1 to TRBJ1-1; D perhaps matches TRBD1 (6 bases). This CDR3 region has 13 residues. Trimming removed 0 bases from V and 9 bases from J, with 14 bases in between. CDR1 is DFQATT and CDR2 is SNEGSKA in the germline V gene (reference sequence). This chain's CDR3 is CSARDYRAPKAFF. The DNA for the CDR3 is TGCAGTGCTAGAGATTACAGGGCTCCGAAAGCTTTCTTT.

The chain recombines TRBV11-3 with TRBJ2-5, with D maybe TRBD2 (7 bases). Germline V gives CDR1 SGHNT, CDR2 YENEEA. The CDR3 totals 16 residues. V gave up 5 bases and J gave up 2 bases, with 18 bases separating them. CDR3 amino acids: CASSTSVGGYQETQYF. The CDR3 DNA reads as TGTGCCAGCAGCACTAGCGTGGGGGGCTATCAAGAGACCCAGTACTTC.

This clonotype was counted ten times or more. The chain is built from TRBV2 and TRBJ2-5, with no clear D. Per the germline V gene, CDR1 is SNHLY and CDR2 is FYNNEI. V shed 7 bases and J shed 5 bases, with 20 bases lying between them. This CDR3 comprises 15 residues. The CDR3 loop is CASKVALPRMETQYF. CDR3 bases: TGTGCCAGCAAGGTCGCGCTACCACGTATGGAGACCCAGTACTTC.

This sequence joins TRBV29-1 and TRBJ1-2, with 7 nucleotides matching TRBD1. Germline CDR1 reads SQVTM; CDR2 reads ANQGSEA. Trimming removed 6 bases from V and 6 bases from J; junction bases left unmatched: 7. This CDR3 is built from 12 residues. The CDR3 DNA is TGCAGCGTAATAACAGGGGTTGATGGCTACACCTTC. The encoded protein is CSVITGVDGYTF.

This clonotype was seen a single time. A read error may be the cause here, since a much bigger clone is one base away. CDR3 nucleotides: TGCAGTGTTAGGCCCCGACCCAGCAGGACCGATAGGCAGTATTTT. Translation gives CSVRPRPSRTDRQYF. V and J are TRBV20-1 and TRBJ2-3; no firm D call. This CDR3 has 15 residues. Germline assignment: CDR1 DFQATT and CDR2 SNEGSKA (reference sequence).

The V gene is TRBV10-3, the J gene TRBJ2-2; 8 bases agree with TRBD1. From germline, CDR1 is ENHRY and CDR2 SYGVKD. Trimming removed 4 bases from V and 8 bases from J; junction bases left unmatched: 9. The CDR3 contains 15 residues. In DNA, the CDR3 is TGTGCCATCAGTGCCCCTCCGACAGGGGCGGGGGAGCTGTTTTTT. It specifies CAISAPPTGAGELFF.

This clonotype has only one observation. The chain is built from TRBV4-3 and TRBJ1-1; perhaps TRBD1 as D (5 bases). The CDR3 is made up of 15 amino acids. The germline V and J ends were trimmed by 0 bases and 1 base, with 9 bases remaining between them. Germline assignment: CDR1 LGHNA and CDR2 YSLEER. CDR3 residues: CASSQDKQGNTEAFF. The CDR3 DNA reads as TGCGCCAGCAGCCAAGATAAGCAGGGGAACACTGAAGCTTTCTTT.

The rearrangement uses TRBV6-2 or TRBV6-3 and TRBJ1-1; D call uncertain. Germline V CDR1 and CDR2: MNHEY, SVGEGT. Between the trimmed V and J ends, which lost 10 bases and 1 base, there was a span of 16 bases. The CDR3 covers 14 residues. The CDR3 DNA sequence: TGTGCCATCGGACTGCCCCGCAGGAACACTGAAGCTTTCTTT. It is translated as CAIGLPRRNTEAFF.

This clonotype was seen ten or more times. The chain links TRBV20-1 to TRBJ2-2, with 7 positions matching TRBD1. Germline V gene data show CDR1 as DFQATT and CDR2 as SNEGSKA (reference sequence). The junction had 5 bases not matched to a gene; V was cut back by 6 bases and J by 7 bases. This CDR3 spans 12 amino acids. Here the CDR3 DNA reads TGCAGTGCCAACAGGGGCCGCGGGGAGCTGTTTTTT. Protein product: CSANRGRGELFF.

The rearrangement links TRBV25-1 to TRBJ1-3; possibly TRBD1 for D (6 bases). The CDR3 runs 14 residues. CDR1 MGHDK and CDR2 SYGVNS come from the germline V gene. The V gene lost 4 bases and the J gene lost 2 bases, with 9 bases spanning the gap. This chain's CDR3 is CASSVTGTGNTIYF. CDR3 nucleotide sequence: TGTGCCAGCAGTGTCACAGGGACTGGAAACACCATATATTTT.

V usage is TRBV24-1 and J usage is TRBJ1-5, with 7 bases that match TRBD1. Trimming removed 11 bases from V and 2 bases from J; junction bases left unmatched: 5. The germline V gene has CDR1 KGHDR and CDR2 SFDVKD. The CDR3 totals 13 residues. Written as DNA, the CDR3 is TGTGCCAGACAGGGTGAGGGCAATCAGCCCCAGCATTTT. Translated, it gives CARQGEGNQPQHF.